A single sample is the source of the 30 T cell receptor beta chains below, sequenced in a study of shared T cell receptors in the human thymus. Profiled with immunoSEQ multiplex PCR; TCRdb holds only in-frame clones, not every one. The profile shows 500,000 to 850,000 clones, about 89% of them singletons. These data also formed part of another study, on human thymus T cells.

Sequencing was carried out using thymocytes. These receptors all come from a boy under two years old with a congenital heart defect.

The V gene is TRBV11-2, the J gene TRBJ1-5; 9 nucleotides match TRBD1. CDR1 is SGHAT, CDR2 FQNNGV, per germline. The CDR3 covers 14 residues. V shed 5 bases, J shed 4 bases, and the junction held 3 bases outside the gene matches. CDR3 amino acids: CASSMTGGNQPQHF. The DNA of the CDR3 is TGTGCCAGCAGCATGACAGGGGGGAATCAGCCCCAGCATTTT. The variable domain in full, completed from reference TRBV11-2 and TRBJ1-5, reads EAGVAQSPRYKIIEKRQSVAFWCNPISGHATLYWYQQILGQGPKLLIQFQNNGVVDDSQLPKDRFSAERLKGVDSTLKIQPAKLEDSAVYLCASSMTGGNQPQHFGDGTRLSIL.

The rearrangement links TRBV18 to TRBJ1-2, with a tentative D call TRBD1 (5 bases). CDR1 and CDR2 from the germline V gene are KGHSH and LQKENI. CDR3 length equals 15 residues. V dropped 3 bases and J dropped 3 bases, with 14 bases sitting between them. The DNA for the CDR3 is TGTGCCAGCTCACCCCGTTGGGGGAGGTACTATGGCTACACCTTC. Amino acid sequence: CASSPRWGRYYGYTF.

The J gene is TRBJ1-5, the V gene TRBV2; D is undetermined. This CDR3 region has 14 residues. The V gene lost 4 bases and the J gene lost 9 bases, with 16 bases spanning the gap. Germline V gives CDR1 SNHLY, CDR2 FYNNEI. The CDR3 loop reads CASSGNEEHRPQHF. DNA of the CDR3: TGTGCCAGCAGTGGTAATGAGGAACACCGGCCCCAGCATTTT.

The chain couples TRBV7-9 to TRBJ2-1, with 11 nucleotides matching TRBD2. The CDR3 runs to 16 residues. Germline V gene sequence: CDR1 SEHNR, CDR2 FQNEAQ (reference sequence). V lost 4 bases to trimming and J lost 5 bases; unmatched junction nucleotides: 7. CDR3 residues: CASSYITTSGDNEQFF. DNA of the CDR3: TGTGCCAGCAGCTACATAACGACTAGCGGGGACAATGAGCAGTTCTTC.

This clone was detected only once. V gene TRBV27 combines with J gene TRBJ2-2, with 7 nucleotides matching TRBD1. Germline values: CDR1 MNHEY, CDR2 SMNVEV (reference sequence). V lost 2 bases, J lost 6 bases, and 27 bases stayed unmatched. This CDR3 contains 22 residues. DNA for the CDR3: TGTGCCAGCAGTTTAAGGGGGTTGGGAACCCTCTACGAGACAGGGTCGTCCGGGGAGCTGTTTTTT. Protein: CASSLRGLGTLYETGSSGELFF.

The rearrangement uses TRBV11-2 and TRBJ2-7; the match to TRBD2 covers 7 bases. This CDR3 contains 16 residues. Trimming cost V 3 bases and J 2 bases; bases outside gene matches: 10. Germline assignment: CDR1 SGHAT and CDR2 FQNNGV. The CDR3: CASSFTKRDQPYEQYF. The CDR3 coding sequence is TGTGCCAGCAGCTTCACTAAGCGGGACCAGCCCTACGAGCAGTACTTC. The full variable domain, with the rest looked up from reference TRBV11-2 and TRBJ2-7, is EAGVAQSPRYKIIEKRQSVAFWCNPISGHATLYWYQQILGQGPKLLIQFQNNGVVDDSQLPKDRFSAERLKGVDSTLKIQPAKLEDSAVYLCASSFTKRDQPYEQYFGPGTRLTVT.

This chain links TRBV5-4 with TRBJ2-3; TRBD2 aligns across 9 bases. CDR1 is SGHNT and CDR2 is YYREEE in the germline V gene (reference sequence). J lost 1 base, V lost 4 bases, and 7 bases had no gene match. The CDR3 length is 16 residues. The CDR3 nucleotides are TGTGCCAGCAGCCTCCCTGCTAGCGGGGGCACAGATACGCAGTATTTT. The encoded protein is CASSLPASGGTDTQYF.

The chain is built from TRBV19 and TRBJ1-1; the D gene is possibly TRBD1 (6 bases). Per germline, CDR1 LNHDA and CDR2 SQIVND (reference sequence). Trimming left V 3 bases short and J 7 bases short, with 9 bases between. The length of the CDR3 is 12 residues. CDR3 region: CASSIGQIEAFF. In DNA, the CDR3 is TGTGCCAGTAGTATCGGACAGATTGAAGCTTTCTTT.

A single count supports this clone. V is TRBV11-2 and J is TRBJ2-2; 13 positions agree with TRBD2. V lost 2 bases, J lost 7 bases, and 7 bases stayed unmatched. This CDR3 region has 17 residues. Germline CDR1 is SGHAT and CDR2 is FQNNGV. The CDR3 region is CASSLRLAGGRNGELFF. The CDR3 DNA reads as TGTGCCAGCAGCTTAAGACTAGCGGGAGGTCGGAACGGGGAGCTGTTTTTT. Combining the CDR3 with reference TRBV11-2 and TRBJ2-2 gives the whole variable domain EAGVAQSPRYKIIEKRQSVAFWCNPISGHATLYWYQQILGQGPKLLIQFQNNGVVDDSQLPKDRFSAERLKGVDSTLKIQPAKLEDSAVYLCASSLRLAGGRNGELFFGEGSRLTVL.

This chain joins TRBV7-6 and TRBJ2-1; 8 bases align to TRBD1. Germline lookup yields CDR1 SGHVS and CDR2 FNYEAQ. V trimming: 6 bases; J trimming: 10 bases; junction bases outside the gene matches: 11. This CDR3 is built from 14 residues. The CDR3 is CASSPTGGSGEQFF. The CDR3 DNA reads as TGTGCCAGCAGTCCCACAGGGGGATCAGGGGAGCAGTTCTTC.

The chain has TRBV19 and TRBJ2-1, with a weak D call TRBD1 (6 bases). Germline values: CDR1 LNHDA, CDR2 SQIVND (reference sequence). Deletions cut 1 base from V and 2 bases from J, with 9 bases between. This CDR3 region has 15 residues. In DNA form, the CDR3 reads TGTGCCAGTAGTATAGGATGGGGGCCCTACAATGAGCAGTTCTTC. Its protein product is CASSIGWGPYNEQFF.

The V gene is TRBV28, the J gene TRBJ1-1; 8 nucleotides line up with TRBD1. The junction had 9 bases not matched to a gene; V was cut back by 5 bases and J by 7 bases. Looked up from germline, CDR1 is MDHEN and CDR2 is SYDVKM. CDR3 size: 14 residues. The CDR3 DNA sequence: TGTGCCAGCAGTCCACAGGGACAGGACGATGAAGCTTTCTTT. Translation: CASSPQGQDDEAFF. The full variable domain, its missing parts supplied by reference TRBV28 and TRBJ1-1, is DVKVTQSSRYLVKRTGEKVFLECVQDMDHENMFWYRQDPGLGLRLIYFSYDVKMKEKGDIPEGYSVSREKKERFSLILESASTNQTSMYLCASSPQGQDDEAFFGQGTRLTVV.

This chain links TRBV11-2 with TRBJ2-1; 7 positions agree with TRBD1. The CDR3 loop spans 17 amino acids. The V gene end was trimmed by 7 bases and the J gene end by 5 bases; junction bases not matched to a gene: 17. The V gene's germline CDR1 is SGHAT and CDR2 FQNNGV. DNA for the CDR3: TGTGCCAGCAACCGACAAGGGACAGCACACCCTCACAATGAGCAGTTCTTC. It yields the protein CASNRQGTAHPHNEQFF. Looking up the rest from reference TRBV11-2 and TRBJ2-1 gives the full variable domain: EAGVAQSPRYKIIEKRQSVAFWCNPISGHATLYWYQQILGQGPKLLIQFQNNGVVDDSQLPKDRFSAERLKGVDSTLKIQPAKLEDSAVYLCASNRQGTAHPHNEQFFGPGTRLTVL.

CDR3 sequence reads: CASIPDGGSGNTIYF. The CDR3 DNA sequence: TGTGCCAGCATCCCCGATGGAGGGTCGGGAAACACCATATATTTT. The chain combines TRBV6-1 with TRBJ1-3; D remains ambiguous. The CDR3 has 15 amino acids. Germline loops: CDR1 MNHNS, CDR2 SASEGT. The germline V and J ends were trimmed by 7 bases and 4 bases, with 17 bases remaining between them.

Here the CDR3 DNA reads TGCGCCAGCAGCTTGGAGGAGGGGGCGGGAGATACGCAGTATTTT. This encodes CASSLEEGAGDTQYF. The chain uses TRBV5-1 and TRBJ2-3, with TRBD1 as a possible D gene (7 bases). Germline V gene sequence: CDR1 SGHRS, CDR2 YFSETQ. V was clipped by 0 bases and J by 5 bases, with 13 bases between them. The length of the CDR3 is 15 residues.

For the CDR3, the DNA is TGTGCCAGCAGTCCGGCCGGCAGGGGGCCGGTAAACACCATATATTTT. It is translated as CASSPAGRGPVNTIYF. The gene calls are TRBV27 and TRBJ1-3; 8 nucleotides align to TRBD1. Germline CDR1 is MNHEY and CDR2 is SMNVEV (reference sequence). The CDR3 consists of 16 residues. V shed 5 bases and J 6 bases; nucleotides not matched to a gene: 12.

The V call is TRBV13, the J call TRBJ2-7; D is uncertain. V was shortened by 1 base and J by 9 bases, with 10 bases between the two germline ends. This CDR3 contains 12 residues. Germline assignment: CDR1 PRHDT and CDR2 FYEKMQ (reference sequence). The CDR3 here is CASSLERRGQYF. In nucleotides, the CDR3 is TGTGCCAGCAGCTTAGAGCGCCGAGGGCAGTACTTC.

This clone was recorded once. The chain couples TRBV28 to TRBJ2-1; TRBD2 aligns across 11 bases. Germline V gene data show CDR1 as MDHEN and CDR2 as SYDVKM. This CDR3 has 15 amino acids. With 10 bases clipped from V and 4 bases from J, the junction kept 9 bases outside the gene matches. In DNA, the CDR3 is TGTGCCACCATAGCTAGCGGGGGGTCATACAATGAGCAGTTCTTC. Translating gives CATIASGGSYNEQFF.

This sequence joins TRBV11-2 and TRBJ2-5; TRBD2 aligns across 8 bases. V lost 0 bases, J lost 7 bases, and 19 bases stayed unmatched. The CDR3 extends over 19 amino acids. Germline lookup yields CDR1 SGHAT and CDR2 FQNNGV. Here the CDR3 reads CASSLDPSRSGGPQLTQYF. The CDR3 DNA sequence: TGTGCCAGCAGCTTAGATCCAAGCAGGAGCGGGGGACCGCAGTTGACCCAGTACTTC. Full variable domain (outside the CDR3, taken from reference TRBV11-2 and TRBJ2-5): EAGVAQSPRYKIIEKRQSVAFWCNPISGHATLYWYQQILGQGPKLLIQFQNNGVVDDSQLPKDRFSAERLKGVDSTLKIQPAKLEDSAVYLCASSLDPSRSGGPQLTQYFGPGTRLLVL.

The rearrangement joins TRBV7-9 to TRBJ2-7; 9 bases agree with TRBD1. Germline V gives CDR1 SEHNR, CDR2 FQNEAQ (reference sequence). Losses at the gene ends were 5 bases for V and 6 bases for J; bases not matched to a gene: 11. The length of the CDR3 is 15 residues. Written as DNA, the CDR3 is TGTGCCAGCAGCACACCGGGACAGGGCATTGGCGAGCAGTACTTC. Translation gives CASSTPGQGIGEQYF.

The chain is built from TRBV25-1 and TRBJ2-1, with TRBD1 matching 9 bases. The germline V gene encodes CDR1 MGHDK and CDR2 SYGVNS. After removal of 3 bases from V and 8 bases from J, the junction contained 11 bases not matched to a gene. This CDR3 contains 16 residues. The CDR3 region is CASSDRADRGCDEQFF. CDR3 bases: TGTGCCAGCAGTGACCGGGCGGACAGGGGATGCGATGAGCAGTTCTTC.

The chain has TRBV28 and TRBJ2-7, with 8 positions matching TRBD1. CDR1 is MDHEN, CDR2 SYDVKM, per germline. The CDR3 has 15 residues. The junction had 12 bases not matched to a gene; V was cut back by 5 bases and J by 6 bases. The CDR3: CASSLEDRGPREQYF. DNA of the CDR3: TGTGCCAGCAGTCTCGAAGACAGGGGCCCCCGCGAGCAGTACTTC.

This clone was seen just once. The CDR3: CAWSRSYEQYF. In DNA, the CDR3 is TGTGCCTGGAGTCGCTCCTACGAGCAGTACTTC. This rearrangement joins TRBV30 to TRBJ2-7; D not resolved. V gave up 2 bases and J gave up 0 bases, with 2 bases separating them. Germline values: CDR1 GTSNPN, CDR2 SVGIG (reference sequence). The CDR3 is 11 amino acids. Complete variable domain (other parts from reference TRBV30 and TRBJ2-7): SQTIHQWPATLVQPVGSPLSLECTVEGTSNPNLYWYRQAAGRGLQLLFYSVGIGQISSEVPQNLSASRPQDRQFILSSKKLLLSDSGFYLCAWSRSYEQYFGPGTRLTVT.

The chain couples TRBV28 to TRBJ2-1, with 8 bases matching TRBD2. CDR1 and CDR2 (germline): MDHEN, SYDVKM. V was pared by 6 bases and J by 7 bases, with 17 bases of the junction left unmatched. The CDR3 sequence is 17 residues long. The CDR3 here is CASRNRRGDHFRNEQFF. DNA for the CDR3: TGTGCCAGCAGAAACAGGCGGGGGGACCATTTTCGTAATGAGCAGTTCTTC.

This clone was counted a few times. The V gene is TRBV5-4, the J gene TRBJ2-1; TRBD2 might be the D (6 bases). CDR3 length equals 11 residues. Germline-derived CDR1 and CDR2 are SGHNT and YYREEE (reference sequence). V was shortened by 3 bases and J by 8 bases, with 6 bases between the two germline ends. In DNA form, the CDR3 reads TGTGCCAGCAGCTGGAGGGATGAGCAGTTCTTC. Protein product: CASSWRDEQFF. The whole variable domain, remainder taken from reference TRBV5-4 and TRBJ2-1, is ETGVTQSPTHLIKTRGQQVTLRCSSQSGHNTVSWYQQALGQGPQFIFQYYREEENGRGNFPPRFSGLQFPNYSSELNVNALELDDSALYLCASSWRDEQFFGPGTRLTVL.

The genes are TRBV11-3 and TRBJ2-7, with D unresolved. Trimming stripped 5 bases from V and 3 bases from J, with 5 bases between. This CDR3 has 11 residues. CDR1 SGHNT and CDR2 YENEEA come from the germline V gene. CDR3 bases: TGTGCCAGCAGCCTTAACTACGAGCAGTACTTC. Translating gives CASSLNYEQYF.

This chain uses TRBV5-6 with TRBJ2-5, with D unresolved. Germline CDR1 reads SGHDT; CDR2 reads YYEEEE. Trimming cost V 1 base and J 5 bases, with 18 bases left between them. This CDR3 region has 16 residues. CDR3 loop: CASSLRLSERVETQYF. CDR3 nucleotide sequence: TGTGCCAGCAGCTTGAGATTGTCCGAGAGAGTGGAGACCCAGTACTTC.

This chain connects TRBV27 to TRBJ1-1; D remains unclear. Trimming shortened V by 7 bases and J by 0 bases, and 6 bases separated the two germline ends. Germline lookup yields CDR1 MNHEY and CDR2 SMNVEV (reference sequence). This CDR3 is 12 amino acids long. The CDR3 protein is CASKRMNTEAFF. The CDR3 nucleotides are TGTGCCAGCAAGAGAATGAACACTGAAGCTTTCTTT.

V and J are TRBV14 and TRBJ1-1; D perhaps matches TRBD1 (6 bases). The V end lost 6 bases, the J end lost 9 bases, and 20 bases lay between the germline ends. The germline V gene has CDR1 SGHDN and CDR2 FVKESK. CDR3 size: 14 residues. The CDR3 coding sequence is TGTGCCAGCAGTCGTACGCCGGGACATTCTCAAGCTTTCTTT. Protein product: CASSRTPGHSQAFF.

The rearrangement joins TRBV27 to TRBJ2-1, with 8 bases fitting TRBD1. The germline V gene has CDR1 MNHEY and CDR2 SMNVEV (reference sequence). The CDR3 is made up of 16 amino acids. Germline trimming cut 2 bases from V and 4 bases from J; bases unmatched to any gene: 7. CDR3 sequence reads: CASSLAAGTGYNEQFF. The CDR3 DNA is TGTGCCAGCAGTTTAGCGGCCGGGACAGGTTACAATGAGCAGTTCTTC.